These 6 T cell receptor beta chains were sequenced from one sample in a study of cytomegalovirus exposure and HLA in healthy donors. It was with 60 Vbeta and 13 Jbeta primers that the PCR ran. TCRdb's table, derived via immunoSEQ multiplex PCR, lists solely in-frame clones and lacks some. The sample shows approximately 88,000 clones, under 80% of them seen only once. The sample was PBMCs. Every receptor here comes from a young man in good health and CMV-seropositive.

J is TRBJ1-1 and V is TRBV2; weak D call: TRBD1 (6 bases). The CDR3 runs to 15 residues. V was pared by 4 bases and J by 1 base, with 13 bases between. Germline V gene lookup returns CDR1 SNHLY and CDR2 FYNNEI. The DNA of the CDR3 is TGTGCCAGCAGTGGGACCGGACAGAAGAACACTGAAGCTTTCTTT. It yields the protein CASSGTGQKNTEAFF.

This rearrangement joins TRBV14 to TRBJ2-7, with 11 positions matching TRBD2. Germline V CDR1 and CDR2: SGHDN, FVKESK. J lost 7 bases, V lost 3 bases, and 14 bases had no gene match. This CDR3 has 17 amino acids. The CDR3 sequence: CASSQSLAGGILGEQYF. CDR3 nucleotides: TGTGCCAGCAGCCAGTCCTTAGCGGGAGGGATTTTGGGGGAGCAGTACTTC.

This chain links TRBV29-1 with TRBJ1-1, with 7 positions matching TRBD1. The CDR3 has 14 amino acids. With V trimmed by 6 bases and J by 1 base, 8 bases remained unmatched. The germline V gene has CDR1 SQVTM and CDR2 ANQGSEA. As DNA, the CDR3 is TGCAGCGTCCCTACCGGGACAGCGAACACTGAAGCTTTCTTT. Amino acids: CSVPTGTANTEAFF.

The J gene is TRBJ1-2, the V gene TRBV6-5; D possibly corresponds to TRBD1 (6 bases). The V gene's germline CDR1 is MNHEY and CDR2 SVGAGI. This CDR3 is built from 13 residues. V dropped 3 bases and J dropped 8 bases, with 13 bases sitting between them. The CDR3 reads CASSYSTGIGYTF. CDR3 DNA sequence: TGTGCCAGCAGTTATTCCACAGGGATCGGCTACACCTTC.

The chain joins TRBV6-1 to TRBJ1-4; D possibly corresponds to TRBD1 (6 bases). The CDR3 contains 15 residues. The germline V gene encodes CDR1 MNHNS and CDR2 SASEGT. Trimming shortened V by 1 base and J by 8 bases, and 14 bases separated the two germline ends. The CDR3 coding sequence is TGTGCCAGCAGTGAAGAAGGAGGGAGGGGGGAAAAACTGTTTTTT. Translated, it gives CASSEEGGRGEKLFF.

This clone appeared a few times. The V and J genes are TRBV7-2 and TRBJ2-1; 7 bases are a match to TRBD2. Germline V gene lookup returns CDR1 SGHTA and CDR2 FQGNSA. V lost 1 base, J lost 11 bases, and 8 bases stayed unmatched. CDR3 length equals 14 residues. CDR3 residues: CASSLVRSSGKQFF. The CDR3 nucleotides are TGTGCCAGCAGCTTAGTTCGGTCTAGCGGTAAGCAGTTCTTC.